Listed below are T cell receptor beta chains from one sample, sequenced in a study of cytomegalovirus exposure and HLA in healthy donors. Here immunoSEQ multiplex PCR was the method, and the copy in TCRdb shows in-frame clones only, minus some. The sample contains 130,000 or so clones, over 60% of which appear only once. Source material: PBMCs. These receptors were collected from a young man in good health and CMV-seronegative. CDR3s include the opening cysteine and the closing phenylalanine or tryptophan. Fields, in order: J gene, V gene, clone size, D gene, CDR3 DNA, CDR3 protein. A D gene is named only where the DNA matches it firmly. Only some rows state a clone size, as once, few, many or a class for expanded clones.

TRBJ1-5	TRBV14	-	-	TGTGCCAGCAGCCAAGGCCCGTTGACGCCGACTAAGAGCAATCAGCCCCAGCATTTT	CASSQGPLTPTKSNQPQHF
TRBJ1-4	TRBV6-1	-	TRBD1	TGTGCCAGCAGCAGACCGGGACAGGGTACGGAAAAACTGTTTTTT	CASSRPGQGTEKLFF
TRBJ2-3	TRBV27	-	TRBD2	TGTGCCAGCAGTTTAAGGCTAGCGGGGGCTACTAGCACAGATACGCAGTATTTT	CASSLRLAGATSTDTQYF
TRBJ1-2	TRBV9	-	-	TGTGCCAGCAGCGCTCCCGGGACAAACTATGGCTACACCTTC	CASSAPGTNYGYTF
TRBJ1-1	TRBV28	-	-	TGTGCCAGCAGGTTACCGCCCCTCCCAGGGGAGAACACTGAAGCTTTCTTT	CASRLPPLPGENTEAFF
TRBJ1-5	TRBV28	-	-	TGTGCCAGCAGCCATGACAGCTATAGCAATCAGCCCCAGCATTTT	CASSHDSYSNQPQHF
TRBJ2-1	TRBV5-1	-	TRBD2	TGCGCCAGCAGCGGTGGGGCGGGGGGCCTAGTGGATGAGCAGTTCTTC	CASSGGAGGLVDEQFF
TRBJ2-7	TRBV2	-	TRBD1	TGTGCCAGCAGTGTCCCGGGACAGGGGTACGAGCAGTACTTC	CASSVPGQGYEQYF
TRBJ1-2	TRBV7-9	-	TRBD1	TGTGCCAGCAGATCCGGCCAGGGGGCTAACTATGGCTACACCTTC	CASRSGQGANYGYTF
TRBJ1-1	TRBV11-3	-	-	TGTGCCAGCAGCTTAAGCGGGGGAACTGAAGCTTTCTTT	CASSLSGGTEAFF
TRBJ1-1	TRBV5-5	-	-	TGTGCCAGCAGCCTGGGGGCAGGCGAAGCTTTCTTT	CASSLGAGEAFF
TRBJ1-1	TRBV5-1	-	-	TGCGCCAGCAGCATTACAGGGTCCACGGTAGGGACTGAAGCTTTCTTT	CASSITGSTVGTEAFF
TRBJ1-4	TRBV14	-	-	TGTGCCAGCAGCCAGGATTTTAACAGGGCGGCTAATGAAAAACTGTTTTTT	CASSQDFNRAANEKLFF
TRBJ1-1	TRBV18	-	-	TGTGCCAGCTCACTGGGACGGGGAGGTAACACTGAAGCTTTCTTT	CASSLGRGGNTEAFF
TRBJ1-1	TRBV11-3	-	-	TGTGCCAGCAGCCCCCGAGATGCCACTGAAGCTTTCTTT	CASSPRDATEAFF
TRBJ2-3	TRBV6-6	-	TRBD2	TGTGCCAGCCTCCCAGCGGGGGTCACAGATACGCAGTATTTT	CASLPAGVTDTQYF
TRBJ1-2	TRBV25-1	few	TRBD1	TGTGCCAGCAGTGCCGGGACAGGACCGACTAACTATGGCTACACCTTC	CASSAGTGPTNYGYTF
TRBJ2-5	TRBV12-2	-	-	TGTGCAAGTCGCTTAGCGATACCGGACAGATTTTACCAAGAGACCCAGTACTTC	CASRLAIPDRFYQETQYF
TRBJ1-5	TRBV19	-	TRBD1	TGTGCCAGTAGTATCTGGGACAGGGGAGGCAATCAGCCCCAGCATTTT	CASSIWDRGGNQPQHF
TRBJ2-3	TRBV29-1	-	-	TGCAGCGTTGACAGGGGAGATACGCAGTATTTT	CSVDRGDTQYF
TRBJ1-5	TRBV6-6	-	TRBD1	TGTGCCAGCAGGCCGGGACAGGGGGCTGGTCAGCCCCAGCATTTT	CASRPGQGAGQPQHF
TRBJ2-2	TRBV5-4	-	TRBD2	TGTGCCAGCAGCTTGGACATCGTGGGACTAGCGGGAGTGAACACCGGGGAGCTGTTTTTT	CASSLDIVGLAGVNTGELFF
TRBJ1-2	TRBV6-1	-	-	TGTGCCAGCAGTGAACTTGGGCGGGGAGCTTCTCACTATCCTTATGGCTACACCTTC	CASSELGRGASHYPYGYTF
TRBJ2-3	TRBV5-1	once	TRBD2	TGCGCCAGCAGCTTAGGACTAGCGGGAGTAGATACGCAGTATTTT	CASSLGLAGVDTQYF
TRBJ1-2	TRBV7-2	-	TRBD1	TGTGCCAGCAGCCCGGGGACAGTCCCCAACTATGGCTACACCTTC	CASSPGTVPNYGYTF
TRBJ2-7	TRBV28	-	TRBD2	TGTGCCAGCAGTTTGACTAGCGGCCCTACCTACGAGCAGTACTTC	CASSLTSGPTYEQYF
TRBJ2-7	TRBV10-1	-	-	TGCGCCAGCAGTGAGTCCTTGGGGCAGGGGTTTCAGTACTTC	CASSESLGQGFQYF
TRBJ1-4	TRBV27	once	TRBD1	TGTGCCAGCACCTCTTCGAGGGGGCGAAGTGAAAAACTGTTTTTT	CASTSSRGRSEKLFF
TRBJ1-4	TRBV5-1	-	TRBD1	TGCGCCAGCAGCTTGGAGCAACAGGGGGCGGAAAAACTGTTTTTT	CASSLEQQGAEKLFF
TRBJ2-1	TRBV19	-	-	TGTGCCAGTAGTCGACAGGCTGATGGCGATGAGCAGTTCTTC	CASSRQADGDEQFF
TRBJ1-5	TRBV6-6	-	TRBD1	TGTGCCAGCAGATATGGGACAGGGAATCATCAGCCCCAGCATTTT	CASRYGTGNHQPQHF
TRBJ1-2	TRBV4-3	-	-	TGCGCCAGCAGCCAGTACAGGGAATCCTATGGCTACACCTTC	CASSQYRESYGYTF
TRBJ1-3	TRBV5-4	-	TRBD1	TGTGCCAGCAGCCACGGACAGGGAGAGCCTTTCATGGATTTT	CASSHGQGEPFMDF
TRBJ2-7	TRBV5-1	-	-	TGCGCCAGCAGCTTGGAAACTAGTGAGCAGTACTTC	CASSLETSEQYF
TRBJ1-2	TRBV18	-	-	TGTGCCAGCTCACCATCTCAGGACATGGTCTACACCTTC	CASSPSQDMVYTF
TRBJ1-5	TRBV28	few	TRBD1	TGTGCCAGCAGGACACAGGGGGCGAACCATCAGCCCCAGCATTTT	CASRTQGANHQPQHF
TRBJ1-5	TRBV30	-	-	TGTGCCTGGAGTGCGGAGCGTGGGCCCCAGCATTTT	CAWSAERGPQHF
TRBJ2-7	TRBV4-3	few	TRBD2	TGCGCCAGCAGCCAAGGGACTAGCGACTCCTACGAGCAGTACTTC	CASSQGTSDSYEQYF
TRBJ2-7	TRBV2	-	-	TGTGCCAGCAGTTCGGCGTCTCTAGACTACGAGCAGTACTTC	CASSSASLDYEQYF
TRBJ2-7	TRBV6-5	-	TRBD1	TGTGCCAGCAGTTACTCGGGACAGGGGGCTTACGAGCAGTACTTC	CASSYSGQGAYEQYF
TRBJ2-1	TRBV6-4	-	TRBD1	TGTGCCAGCAGTGCCTTGGGACAGGGGTATGAGCAGTTCTTC	CASSALGQGYEQFF
TRBJ1-5	TRBV6-5	-	TRBD1	TGTGCCAGCAGCCAGGACAGGGGAAGCAATCAGCCCCAGCATTTT	CASSQDRGSNQPQHF
TRBJ2-1	TRBV18	-	TRBD1	TGTGCCAGCTCACCCCCGGACAGGAGCTCCTACAATGAGCAGTTCTTC	CASSPPDRSSYNEQFF
TRBJ1-1	TRBV5-1	few	TRBD1	TGCGCCAGCAGCTTGGGGACAGGGAGCCTAGCCCCTGAAGCTTTCTTT	CASSLGTGSLAPEAFF
TRBJ2-5	TRBV9	-	TRBD2	TGTGCCAGCAGCGCCCCAGATGGGACTAGCGGCCAAGAGACCCAGTACTTC	CASSAPDGTSGQETQYF
TRBJ2-3	TRBV29-1	-	TRBD2	TGCAGCGTTACACTAGCGGGAGTAGATACGCAGTATTTT	CSVTLAGVDTQYF
TRBJ1-5	TRBV5-1	-	TRBD1	TGCGCCAGCAGCTTGGATGGCGGGGGACAGGGGAGCCAGCCCCAGCATTTT	CASSLDGGGQGSQPQHF
TRBJ1-6	TRBV11-2	-	TRBD1	TGTGCCAGCAGCTTTACCGGGACAGGGAGTTCACCCCTCCACTTT	CASSFTGTGSSPLHF
TRBJ2-7	TRBV13	-	TRBD2	TGTGCCAGCATACGGGCGGGGGGGCCCATCGAGCAGTACTTC	CASIRAGGPIEQYF
TRBJ1-1	TRBV9	-	-	TGTGCCAGCAGCGTAGAGGTGGGGAGTTCCACTGAAGCTTTCTTT	CASSVEVGSSTEAFF
TRBJ1-2	TRBV28	-	-	TGTGCCAGCAGTTCTATACGGAGCTATGGCTACACCTTC	CASSSIRSYGYTF
TRBJ1-4	TRBV9	-	-	TGTGCCAGCAGCAGGGGGAGCAGCCGTAATGAAAAACTGTTTTTT	CASSRGSSRNEKLFF